The 22 T cell receptor beta chains reported below all come from one sample, sequenced in a study of CD8+ T cells in alopecia areata. cDNA prepared by RNA extraction and subsequent reverse transcription served as the template for sequencing. Method: immunoSEQ multiplex PCR; TCRdb's copy keeps in-frame clones and lacks some. The table records roughly 180,000 clones, roughly three fifths of them present only once. The treatment was: oral pan-JAK inhibitor, 5-10 mg twice daily. Sequencing was performed on CD4+ T cells sorted from blood, taken at week 4, from a patient treated with tofacitinib. Receptors were obtained from a human donor with alopecia areata.

The V gene is TRBV6-1, the J gene TRBJ2-7; 8 nucleotides line up with TRBD1. This CDR3 region has 14 residues. The V segment lost 5 bases and the J segment 3 bases; nucleotides outside the gene matches: 6. Germline lookup yields CDR1 MNHNS and CDR2 SASEGT. The CDR3 here is CASSSGTGYYEQYF. The CDR3 nucleotides are TGTGCCAGCAGTTCCGGGACAGGATACTACGAGCAGTACTTC.

This rearrangement joins TRBV2 to TRBJ1-1; D is possibly TRBD1 (5 bases). The CDR3 is 11 residues long. Deletions cut 4 bases from V and 7 bases from J, with 7 bases between. The germline CDR1 and CDR2 sequences are SNHLY and FYNNEI. The CDR3 nucleotides are TGTGCCAGCAGTGGACAGATTGAAGCTTTCTTT. It encodes CASSGQIEAFF.

A note on this clone: The junction differs from germline at one of its ends, possibly a read error. The chain couples TRBV5-1 to TRBJ1-1; unclear D gene. The CDR3 is 13 amino acids. Germline CDR1 is SGHRS and CDR2 is YFSETQ. The CDR3 loop is CASSLAVFEVPLF. CDR3 nucleotide sequence: TGCGCCAGCAGCTTGGCGGTGTTTGAAGTGCCACTCTTT.

The rearrangement links TRBV5-1 to TRBJ2-3; D gene uncertain. V gave up 3 bases and J gave up 0 bases, with 11 bases separating them. Germline values: CDR1 SGHRS, CDR2 YFSETQ. The CDR3 consists of 15 residues. The CDR3 DNA sequence: TGCGCCAGCAGCTCTTTGGGATCTAGCACAGATACGCAGTATTTT. Protein product: CASSSLGSSTDTQYF.

This chain joins TRBV29-1 and TRBJ1-4; D unresolved. Germline CDR1 is SQVTM and CDR2 is ANQGSEA. V was pared by 4 bases and J by 2 bases, with 8 bases between. The CDR3 runs 13 residues. The CDR3 DNA reads as TGCAGCGTTGTGACGGGGACTAATGAAAAACTGTTTTTT. This gives the protein CSVVTGTNEKLFF.

The chain joins TRBV10-3 to TRBJ2-7; 8 bases match TRBD2. Germline V gene data show CDR1 as ENHRY and CDR2 as SYGVKD. Germline trimming cut 3 bases from V and 9 bases from J; bases unmatched to any gene: 4. This CDR3 is 12 amino acids long. DNA of the CDR3: TGTGCCATCAGTGACAGCGGGAGCACGCAGTACTTC. It codes for CAISDSGSTQYF.

This chain connects TRBV30 to TRBJ1-4; no clear D gene. The CDR3 runs to 13 residues. Looked up from germline, CDR1 is GTSNPN and CDR2 is SVGIG (reference sequence). Between the trimmed V and J ends, which lost 0 bases and 8 bases, there was a span of 10 bases. The DNA of the CDR3 is TGTGCCTGGAGTGTAGGGTCCGACGAAAAACTGTTTTTT. Amino acid sequence: CAWSVGSDEKLFF.

Only one count was recorded for this clone. The V gene is TRBV6-5, the J gene TRBJ2-1; no firm D call. The V end was cut by 2 bases, the J end by 6 bases, with 2 bases between. Germline CDR1 and CDR2: MNHEY and SVGAGI. This CDR3 has 11 residues. CDR3 amino acids: CASSYANEQFF. DNA for the CDR3: TGTGCCAGCAGTTACGCCAATGAGCAGTTCTTC.

The chain combines TRBV9 with TRBJ1-5, with a possible D match to TRBD1 (6 bases). Germline V gene lookup returns CDR1 SGDLS and CDR2 YYNGEE. Trimming took 0 bases from V and 7 from J, leaving 11 bases between them. CDR3 size: 14 residues. CDR3 in amino acids: CASSVAGVGQPQHF. As DNA, the CDR3 is TGTGCCAGCAGCGTAGCAGGGGTTGGACAGCCCCAGCATTTT.

V usage is TRBV5-4 and J usage is TRBJ2-5; D unresolved. The length of the CDR3 is 14 residues. Trimming left V 3 bases short and J 1 base short, with 10 bases between. Germline loops: CDR1 SGHNT, CDR2 YYREEE (reference sequence). The DNA of the CDR3 is TGTGCCAGCAGCTCTCCGGGCCCCCAAGAGACCCAGTACTTC. Its translation: CASSSPGPQETQYF.

This rearrangement joins TRBV4-2 to TRBJ1-6; the D gene is possibly TRBD1 (6 bases). The CDR3 has 14 residues. The V end lost 4 bases, the J end lost 6 bases, and 10 bases lay between the germline ends. CDR1 and CDR2 from the germline V gene are LGHNA and YNFKEQ. The CDR3, as DNA: TGTGCCAGCAGCCCCCGGACAGCTAATTCACCCCTCCACTTT. Translating it yields CASSPRTANSPLHF.

Worth noting for this clone: Distinct nucleotide sequences in the sample also encode this CDR3. J is TRBJ1-1 and V is TRBV18; no firm D call. The CDR3 length is 13 residues. Trimming stripped 4 bases from V and 0 bases from J, with 6 bases between. Germline V lookup: CDR1 KGHSH, CDR2 LQKENI. The CDR3 is CASSQGLNTEAFF. As DNA, the CDR3 is TGTGCCAGCTCACAGGGATTGAACACTGAAGCTTTCTTT.

This clone appeared a few times. The chain is built from TRBV2 and TRBJ1-5; D remains ambiguous. There are 13 residues in the CDR3. CDR1 is SNHLY, CDR2 FYNNEI, per germline. Trimming removed 5 bases from V and 5 bases from J, with 10 bases in between. The CDR3: CASSTRDYQPQHF. DNA of the CDR3: TGTGCCAGCAGTACAAGGGATTATCAGCCCCAGCATTTT.

V usage is TRBV2 and J usage is TRBJ1-6, with D tentatively TRBD1 (6 bases). V lost 4 bases and J lost 11, with 12 bases in between. From germline, CDR1 is SNHLY and CDR2 FYNNEI. The CDR3 sequence is 13 residues long. CDR3 nucleotide sequence: TGTGCCAGCAGTGTAACAGGGTTTGCACCCCTCCACTTT. Residues: CASSVTGFAPLHF.

This clone was observed a few times. The sample carries other DNA sequences with the same CDR3. This chain uses TRBV9 with TRBJ2-1, with a tentative D call TRBD2 (7 bases). This CDR3 region has 15 residues. Germline V gene lookup returns CDR1 SGDLS and CDR2 YYNGEE. The V and J ends lost 0 bases and 2 bases respectively, with 9 bases between them. CDR3 bases: TGTGCCAGCAGCGTAGGCGGGGGCACCTACAATGAGCAGTTCTTC. This sequence encodes CASSVGGGTYNEQFF.

This chain connects TRBV9 to TRBJ2-5; 8 nucleotides agree with TRBD2. V was pared by 1 base and J by 3 bases, with 2 bases of the junction left unmatched. This CDR3 comprises 14 residues. Germline lookup yields CDR1 SGDLS and CDR2 YYNGEE. As DNA, the CDR3 is TGTGCCAGCAGCGTAATGGGACTAGAAGAGACCCAGTACTTC. Protein product: CASSVMGLEETQYF.

The chain links TRBV30 to TRBJ2-1, with no clear D. Germline CDR1 GTSNPN, CDR2 SVGIG (reference sequence). The CDR3 runs to 15 residues. V was pared by 1 base and J by 0 bases, with 10 bases between. The CDR3 here is CAWSEGLGSYNEQFF. The CDR3, as DNA: TGTGCCTGGAGTGAGGGCTTGGGCTCCTACAATGAGCAGTTCTTC.

The rearrangement joins TRBV27 to TRBJ2-3, with D hard to call. Trimming took off 5 bases at V and 1 base at J, with 7 bases between the two ends. CDR1 and CDR2 from the germline V gene are MNHEY and SMNVEV (reference sequence). This CDR3 is 13 amino acids long. The CDR3 DNA follows: TGTGCCAGCAGTGTGGACCGCACAGATACGCAGTATTTT. This gives the protein CASSVDRTDTQYF.

This clone came up many times. V and J are TRBV5-1 and TRBJ2-6, with D possibly being TRBD1 or TRBD2 (5 bases each). The germline V gene has CDR1 SGHRS and CDR2 YFSETQ. Trimming shortened V by 4 bases and J by 2 bases, and 10 bases separated the two germline ends. The CDR3 length is 15 residues. The CDR3 DNA is TGCGCCAGCAGCGAGGGGACCGCTGGGGCCAACGTCCTGACTTTC. This gives the protein CASSEGTAGANVLTF.

The rearrangement joins TRBV29-1 to TRBJ2-3; no clear D. Germline V gene sequence: CDR1 SQVTM, CDR2 ANQGSEA. The CDR3 length is 12 residues. V dropped 1 base and J dropped 1 base, with 3 bases sitting between them. In DNA, the CDR3 is TGCAGCGTTGAAGGGGGCACAGATACGCAGTATTTT. Its translation is CSVEGGTDTQYF.

This clone occurred once. The chain employs TRBV6-1 and TRBJ1-2; D gene ambiguous. This CDR3 is 18 amino acids long. CDR1 is MNHNS and CDR2 is SASEGT in the germline V gene. Trimming pared 3 bases from V and 4 bases from J, leaving 24 bases between. The CDR3 is CASSERRAGGLPGYGYTF. The CDR3 coding sequence is TGTGCCAGCAGTGAGCGGAGGGCAGGCGGCCTGCCGGGCTATGGCTACACCTTC.

The genes are TRBV11-2 and TRBJ1-2, with D unresolved. From germline, CDR1 is SGHAT and CDR2 FQNNGV. The V gene lost 1 base and the J gene lost 3 bases, with 9 bases spanning the gap. CDR3 length: 14 amino acids. CDR3 bases: TGTGCCAGCAGCTTAGGGCAGTTGGACTATGGCTACACCTTC. Protein: CASSLGQLDYGYTF.